This T cell receptor beta chain stems from a study of response to subunit inactivated influenza vaccine. The sample holds a few counts of this clonotype. Antigen unknown. Study-wide results and limits: Researchers suggested that each seasonal influenza vaccination recruits few new T cells.

Germline CDR1 and CDR2: LGHNA and YSLEER. The ends were cut back, 0 bases at V and 4 bases at J, with 4 bases in the middle. The CDR3 is 13 residues long. In TCRdb, the RT-PCR reads were re-called with MiXCR into one record per CDR3 protein. The repertoire holds around 530,000 distinct CDR3 sequences, with around 11% as singletons. The sequence derives from a man aged 45-65 years who received an inactivated influenza vaccine. The sequencing used PBMCs from blood, collected on the day of vaccination. This sequence joins TRBV4-3 and TRBJ2-1; no clear D gene. CDR3 bases: TGCGCCAGCAGCCAAGACACTTACAATGAGCAGTTCTTC. Encoded protein: CASSQDTYNEQFF.